This TCR beta chain was obtained from a study of cytomegalovirus exposure and HLA in healthy donors. This clone has just a few counts. Antigen: not known. Amplification used 60 Vbeta primers and 13 Jbeta primers. Profiling relied on immunoSEQ multiplex PCR, and the TCRdb table lists in-frame clones only, not all of them. The sample carries about 140,000 clones, about four fifths recorded once. The germline V gene has CDR1 KGHSH and CDR2 LQKENI. CDR3 length equals 13 residues. V shed 3 bases and J shed 1 base, with 5 bases lying between them. Study-wide results and limits: Further analysis, carried out later, found HLA-associated TCR beta chains more clonally expanded than equally common other chains. Versus the approximately 700-donor mean, an Asian-associated ancestry cluster reportedly showed fewer N-insertions in a later analysis.

This sequence originates from a man in his forties in good health and CMV-seropositive. This rearrangement joins TRBV18 to TRBJ2-3; D is uncertain. Material: PBMCs. The CDR3 loop is CASSPAGTDTQYF. In DNA form, the CDR3 reads TGTGCCAGCTCACCGGCGGGCACAGATACGCAGTATTTT. Full variable domain (remainder filled in from reference TRBV18 and TRBJ2-3): NAGVMQNPRHLVRRRGQEARLRCSPMKGHSHVYWYRQLPEEGLKFMVYLQKENIIDESGMPKERFSAEFPKEGPSILRIQQVVRGDSAAYFCASSPAGTDTQYFGPGTRLTVL.